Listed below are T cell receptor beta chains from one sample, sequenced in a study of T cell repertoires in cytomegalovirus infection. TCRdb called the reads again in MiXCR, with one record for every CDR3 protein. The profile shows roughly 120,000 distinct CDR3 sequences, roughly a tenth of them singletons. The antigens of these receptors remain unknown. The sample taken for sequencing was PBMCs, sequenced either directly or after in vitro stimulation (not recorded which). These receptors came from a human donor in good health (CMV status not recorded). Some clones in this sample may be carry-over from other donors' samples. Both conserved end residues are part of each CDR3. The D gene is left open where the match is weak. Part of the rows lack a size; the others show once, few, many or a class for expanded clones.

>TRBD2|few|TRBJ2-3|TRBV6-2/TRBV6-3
TGTGCCAGCAACCCTCTGGGACTATGGCCTTTTGGCACGCAGTATTTT
CASNPLGLWPFGTQYF
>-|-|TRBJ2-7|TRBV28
TGTGCCAGCAGTGGTTACGAGCAGTACTTC
CASSGYEQYF
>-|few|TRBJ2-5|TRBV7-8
TGTGCCAGCAGCCGCGGCCCGCTGGAGGCCCAGTACTTC
CASSRGPLEAQYF
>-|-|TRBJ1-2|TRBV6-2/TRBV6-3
TGTGCCAGCAGCACCATCGGACAGTTCTATGGCTACACCTTC
CASSTIGQFYGYTF
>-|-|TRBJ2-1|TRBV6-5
TGTGCCAGCAGTTACTCAGGGACCAACATGAATGAGCAGTTCTTC
CASSYSGTNMNEQFF
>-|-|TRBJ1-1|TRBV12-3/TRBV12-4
TGTGCCAGCAGTGGGCAGGCGATGAACACTGAAGCTTTCTTT
CASSGQAMNTEAFF
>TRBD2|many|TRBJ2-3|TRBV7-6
TGTGCCAGCAGCCTGGGGCGGGAGCGGACGCAGTATTTT
CASSLGRERTQYF
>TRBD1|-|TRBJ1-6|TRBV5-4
TGTGCCAGCAGTCCGGACAGGGGGCTCGGTTCACCCCTCCACTTT
CASSPDRGLGSPLHF
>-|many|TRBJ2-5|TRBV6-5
TGTGCCAGCAGTTACCTTGGTAGCATTCACGCGTATCAAGAGACCCAGTACTTC
CASSYLGSIHAYQETQYF
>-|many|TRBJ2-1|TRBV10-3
TGTGCCATCAGTCAGGGACGCCTCAATGAGCAGTTCTTC
CAISQGRLNEQFF
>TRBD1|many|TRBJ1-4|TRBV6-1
TGTGCCAGCAGTGAAGGGACAGGGCAGGGTGAAAAACTGTTTTTT
CASSEGTGQGEKLFF
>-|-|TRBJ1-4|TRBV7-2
TGTGCCAGCAGCTTAGTTGGTAGGGGATTTGGTGAAAAACTGTTTTTT
CASSLVGRGFGEKLFF
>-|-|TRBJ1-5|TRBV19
TGTGCCAGTAGTTCACAAGGACAGTTGGGCAATCAGCCCCAGCATTTT
CASSSQGQLGNQPQHF
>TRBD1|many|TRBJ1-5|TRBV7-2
TGTGCCAGCAGCCCGCCAGGGGGGCCTCAACAGCCCCAGCATTTT
CASSPPGGPQQPQHF
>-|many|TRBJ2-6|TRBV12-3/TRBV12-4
TGTGCCAGCACCCCCCTTGGGGATTTGACTGCTGGGGCCAACGTCCTGACTTTC
CASTPLGDLTAGANVLTF
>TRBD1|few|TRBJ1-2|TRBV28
TGTGCCAGCCTGGGACAGGGGCTTCTCTGGAGCGGCTACACCTTC
CASLGQGLLWSGYTF
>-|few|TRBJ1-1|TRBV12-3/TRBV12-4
TGTGCCAGCAGCCACTCGACACCGTCTGAAGCTTTCTTT
CASSHSTPSEAFF
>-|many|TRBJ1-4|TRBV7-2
TGTGCCAGCAGCTTAGGTAGAACACCAACTAATGAAAAACTGTTTTTT
CASSLGRTPTNEKLFF
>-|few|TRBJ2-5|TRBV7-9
TGTGCCAGCAGCTTTGGTACAGGGCAAGAGACCCAGTACTTC
CASSFGTGQETQYF
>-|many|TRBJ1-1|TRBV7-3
TGTGCCAGCAGCTTAAGGCCGGCGGGGCCCATGAACACTGAAGCTTTCTTT
CASSLRPAGPMNTEAFF
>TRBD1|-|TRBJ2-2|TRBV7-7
TGTGCTAGCAGCACAGGGGTGTACACCGGGGAGCTGTTTTTT
CASSTGVYTGELFF
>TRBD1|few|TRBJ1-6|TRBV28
TGTGCCAGCAGTTCCGGACAGGGTAAAATGTGGGGTTCACCCCTCCACTTT
CASSSGQGKMWGSPLHF
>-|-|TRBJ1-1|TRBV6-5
TGTGCCAGCAGCGTGAGCTTTAGCGGCACTGAAGCTTTCTTT
CASSVSFSGTEAFF
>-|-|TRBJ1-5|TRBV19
TGTGCCAGTAGAAGGGGGGACGTTAATCAGCCCCAGCATTTT
CASRRGDVNQPQHF
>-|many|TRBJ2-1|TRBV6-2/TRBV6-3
TGTGCCAGCAGTGACCGGGGGAGCTCCTACAATGAGCAGTTCTTC
CASSDRGSSYNEQFF
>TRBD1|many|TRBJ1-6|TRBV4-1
TGCGCCAGCAGCCAAGATGACAGGGGGCGAGGTTCACCCCTCCACTTT
CASSQDDRGRGSPLHF
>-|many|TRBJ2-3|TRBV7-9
TGTGCCAGCAGCTTAGAGGGGGAGGCAGATACGCAGTATTTT
CASSLEGEADTQYF
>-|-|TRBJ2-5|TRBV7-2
TGTGCCAGCAGCCCCACTACCCGCCCCTTCGAGACCCAGTACTTC
CASSPTTRPFETQYF
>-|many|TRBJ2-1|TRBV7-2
TGTGCCAGCAGCTTAGGCTCTACCCCTCTCAATGAGCAGTTCTTC
CASSLGSTPLNEQFF
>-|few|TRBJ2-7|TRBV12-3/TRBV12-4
TGTGCCAGCAGTTTCCTTCTGACTAGCGAGCAGTACTTC
CASSFLLTSEQYF
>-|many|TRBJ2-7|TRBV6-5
TGTGCCAGCAGTCCCGGGACACTGAAATCCTACGAGCAGTACTTC
CASSPGTLKSYEQYF
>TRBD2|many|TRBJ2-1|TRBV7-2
TGTGCCAGCAGCTCCAGGGGGACTAGCCCACGTAGCTCCTACAATGAGCAGTTCTTC
CASSSRGTSPRSSYNEQFF
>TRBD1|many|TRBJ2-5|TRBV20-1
TGCAGTGCTAGAGGCCGGGACAGGTACCAAGAGACCCAGTACTTC
CSARGRDRYQETQYF
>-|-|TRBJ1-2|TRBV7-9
TGTGCCAGCAGCTTAAGAAGTGGGGCAGGGAGCGGCTACACCTTC
CASSLRSGAGSGYTF
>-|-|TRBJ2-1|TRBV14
TGTGCCAGCAGCCAACAGATTAGCCTAACTCCGTTCTTC
CASSQQISLTPFF
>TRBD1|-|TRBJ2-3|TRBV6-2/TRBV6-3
TGTGCCAGCAGCCCGACAGGGTGGGCAGATACGCAGTATTTT
CASSPTGWADTQYF
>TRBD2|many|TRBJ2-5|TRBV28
TGTGCCAGCAGTTTGATTAGCGGGACGTACCAAGAGACCCAGTACTTC
CASSLISGTYQETQYF
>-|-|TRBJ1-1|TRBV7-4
TGTGCCAGCAGCTCTGAACCACTGTCGAACACTGAAGCTTTCTTT
CASSSEPLSNTEAFF
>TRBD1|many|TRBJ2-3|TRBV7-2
TGTGCCAGCAGCTTAAGCAGGGGGCGGGAGTATTTT
CASSLSRGREYF
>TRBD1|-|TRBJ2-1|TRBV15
TGTGCCACCAGCCCACGGACAGGGGCGGTGAATGAGCAGTTCTTC
CATSPRTGAVNEQFF
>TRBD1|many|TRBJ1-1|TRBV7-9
TGTGCCAGCAGCGGACAGGGAGGGGGGACTGAAGCTTTCTTT
CASSGQGGGTEAFF
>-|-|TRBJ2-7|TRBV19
TGTGCCAGTAGTATACAGGGTGGCGAGCAGTACTTC
CASSIQGGEQYF
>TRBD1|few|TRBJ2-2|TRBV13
TGTGCCAGCAGTAGTGGACAGGGGGTCGCCGGGGAGCTGTTTTTT
CASSSGQGVAGELFF
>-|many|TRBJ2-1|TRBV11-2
TGTGCCAGCAGCTCCGGACTCCCTGTTAGCTCCTACAATGAGCAGTTCTTC
CASSSGLPVSSYNEQFF
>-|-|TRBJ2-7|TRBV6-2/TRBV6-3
TGTGCCAGCAGCTCCCTCAGCGTTCACCTTGGTACCTACGAGCAGTACTTC
CASSSLSVHLGTYEQYF